Each of the 3 T cell receptor beta chains below was sequenced from the same sample in a study of blood T cell repertoires in COVID-19. This table comes from immunoSEQ multiplex PCR, and its TCRdb copy is limited to in-frame clones, with some not included. The sample holds a few hundred thousand clones; 83% are singletons and the top ten take roughly 1.1%. Sequenced input: peripheral blood. The receptors were gathered from a woman in her fifties or sixties with acute or convalescent COVID-19.

The chain joins TRBV5-1 to TRBJ2-3; 10 bases are shared with TRBD2. CDR3 length equals 15 residues. The ends lost 4 bases at V and 5 bases at J; junction bases unmatched: 7. Looked up from germline, CDR1 is SGHRS and CDR2 is YFSETQ. The CDR3 region is CASSRLAGAGDTQYF. CDR3 bases: TGCGCCAGCAGCCGTCTAGCGGGGGCGGGAGATACGCAGTATTTT.

This clone is a singleton in its sample. This chain links TRBV10-2 with TRBJ1-4; D gene unclear. Per the germline V gene, CDR1 is WSHSY and CDR2 is SAAADI. V lost 3 bases and J lost 13, with 12 bases in between. The length of the CDR3 is 12 residues. The CDR3 reads CASSDPDGRLFF. The CDR3 DNA follows: TGCGCCAGCAGTGACCCGGACGGGAGACTGTTTTTT.

The rearrangement uses TRBV7-6 and TRBJ1-1; D gene ambiguous. This CDR3 comprises 12 residues. Between the trimmed V and J ends, which lost 3 bases and 0 bases, there was a span of 2 bases. CDR1 SGHVS and CDR2 FNYEAQ come from the germline V gene. The CDR3: CASSFLNTEAFF. CDR3 bases: TGTGCCAGCAGCTTCTTGAACACTGAAGCTTTCTTT.